These T cell receptor beta chains were read from a single sample in a study of blood T cell repertoires in COVID-19. Produced via immunoSEQ multiplex PCR; TCRdb's table is partial and in-frame only. The sample yields 200,000 or so clones, more than 70% seen once. Sequenced input: peripheral blood. These TCRs come from a person between 65 and 79 years old with COVID-19, enrolled during active disease. CDR3s include the opening cysteine and the closing phenylalanine or tryptophan. A D gene is named only where the DNA matches it firmly. Only some rows state a clone size, as once, few, many or a class for expanded clones.

>TRBJ2-1|-|-|TRBV6-2/TRBV6-3
CASSKHAGVRGNEQFF
TGTGCCAGCAGTAAACACGCAGGGGTCAGGGGCAATGAGCAGTTCTTC
>TRBJ2-2|TRBD2|-|TRBV7-6
CASSPVAGGLYTGELFF
TGTGCCAGCAGCCCAGTAGCGGGGGGCCTATATACCGGGGAGCTGTTTTTT
>TRBJ2-2|-|-|TRBV10-3
CAIGGAGELFF
TGTGCCATCGGAGGGGCCGGGGAGCTGTTTTTT
>TRBJ1-2|-|-|TRBV6-5
CASSPRANYGYTF
TGTGCCAGCAGTCCCAGGGCGAACTATGGCTACACCTTC
>TRBJ2-5|-|-|TRBV4-3
CASSLALQETQYF
TGCGCCAGCAGCCTGGCTCTCCAAGAGACCCAGTACTTC
>TRBJ2-1|TRBD2|-|TRBV24-1
CATSGLADYNEQFF
TGTGCCACCAGTGGGCTAGCGGATTACAATGAGCAGTTCTTC
>TRBJ2-4|TRBD1|-|TRBV15
CATSRVGGTGRAKNIQYF
TGTGCCACCAGCAGAGTAGGGGGGACAGGAAGGGCCAAAAACATTCAGTACTTC
>TRBJ1-3|-|-|TRBV19
CASSSTADSGNTIYF
TGTGCCAGTAGTTCGACAGCTGACTCTGGAAACACCATATATTTT
>TRBJ1-3|-|few|TRBV7-3
CASSLSYGNTIYF
TGTGCCAGCAGCTTATCCTACGGAAACACCATATATTTT
>TRBJ2-1|-|-|TRBV20-1
CSASNIEQFF
TGCAGTGCTAGTAACATTGAGCAGTTCTTC
>TRBJ2-3|TRBD1|-|TRBV9
CASSDGTAADTQYF
TGTGCCAGCAGCGACGGGACAGCAGCAGATACGCAGTATTTT
>TRBJ2-7|-|once|TRBV6-2/TRBV6-3
CASSYPPGQRFYEQYF
TGTGCCAGCAGTTACCCCCCCGGCCAGCGGTTCTACGAGCAGTACTTC
>TRBJ1-2|TRBD1|-|TRBV28
CASSLTGRGHYGYTF
TGTGCCAGCAGTTTAACGGGCAGGGGGCACTATGGCTACACCTTC
>TRBJ1-1|-|-|TRBV12-3/TRBV12-4
CASSLQAPEAFF
TGTGCCAGCAGTTTGCAGGCCCCGGAAGCTTTCTTT
>TRBJ2-7|-|few|TRBV6-2/TRBV6-3
CASSYRLISYEQYF
TGTGCCAGCAGTTACCGACTCATTTCCTACGAGCAGTACTTC
>TRBJ1-4|TRBD1|-|TRBV11-2
CASSLGRGRNEKLFF
TGTGCCAGCAGCTTAGGCAGGGGGCGCAATGAAAAACTGTTTTTT
>TRBJ1-2|-|-|TRBV4-3
CASSQEVGRSGYTF
TGCGCCAGCAGCCAAGAGGTAGGGAGAAGTGGCTACACCTTC
>TRBJ1-6|-|-|TRBV5-1
CASSWAGEDSPLHF
TGCGCCAGCAGCTGGGCAGGGGAAGATTCACCCCTCCACTTT
>TRBJ2-2|-|-|TRBV6-1
CASSEAPLSQDTGELFF
TGTGCCAGCAGTGAAGCGCCCTTGTCCCAGGACACCGGGGAGCTGTTTTTT
>TRBJ2-1|TRBD2|-|TRBV11-1
CASRGVGRARNEQFF
TGTGCCAGCAGAGGGGTCGGGAGGGCCCGCAATGAGCAGTTCTTC
>TRBJ2-5|-|-|TRBV14
CASSQIPETQYF
TGTGCCAGCAGCCAAATTCCGGAGACCCAGTACTTC
>TRBJ2-7|-|-|TRBV5-5
CASSLVQVSYEQYF
TGTGCCAGCAGCTTGGTTCAGGTCTCCTACGAGCAGTACTTC
>TRBJ2-7|TRBD1|-|TRBV19
CASSIRTGGFYEQYF
TGTGCCAGTAGTATACGGACAGGGGGCTTCTACGAGCAGTACTTC
>TRBJ1-6|TRBD1|few|TRBV7-9
CASSSGQGAASPLHF
TGTGCCAGCAGCTCGGGACAGGGGGCAGCTTCACCCCTCCACTTT
>TRBJ2-1|TRBD2|-|TRBV28
CASSFPPRELGEQFF
TGTGCCAGCAGTTTCCCCCCGCGGGAGTTAGGTGAGCAGTTCTTC
>TRBJ2-5|TRBD1|once|TRBV7-7
CASTPGRGRETQYF
TGTGCCAGCACCCCCGGCAGGGGGCGAGAGACCCAGTACTTC
>TRBJ2-1|-|once|TRBV5-1
CASSLGLVSLNEQFF
TGCGCCAGCAGCTTGGGACTAGTAAGCCTCAATGAGCAGTTCTTC
>TRBJ2-2|-|-|TRBV19
CASSSWGDTGELFF
TGTGCCAGTAGTTCATGGGGGGACACCGGGGAGCTGTTTTTT
>TRBJ2-3|TRBD1|-|TRBV6-6
CASEQGPGNTDTQYF
TGTGCCAGTGAACAGGGGCCGGGGAACACAGATACGCAGTATTTT